This T cell receptor (beta chain) was obtained from a study of T cell repertoires in cytomegalovirus infection. Note on this clonotype: The antigen remains unidentified. A junction end diverges from the germline sequence, so it may reflect a read error.

Germline V gene sequence: CDR1 SGHVS, CDR2 FNYEAQ. The CDR3 totals 19 residues. TCRdb itself ran the reads through MiXCR, one entry per CDR3 protein. The sample records roughly 990,000 distinct CDR3 sequences, around 30% being singletons. The chain uses TRBV7-6 and TRBJ2-2, with 13 bases that match TRBD2. Source: cultured CD8+ T cells from PBMCs, taken from culture after CMV antigen stimulation. This sequence was found in a human donor in good health (CMV status not recorded). Some clones in this sample may be carry-over from other donors' samples. The chain's CDR3 is CASSPQGLAGNANTGELFF. The CDR3 bases are TGTGCTAGCAGCCCTCAGGGACTAGCGGGGAACGCGAACACCGGGGAGCTGTTTTTT.